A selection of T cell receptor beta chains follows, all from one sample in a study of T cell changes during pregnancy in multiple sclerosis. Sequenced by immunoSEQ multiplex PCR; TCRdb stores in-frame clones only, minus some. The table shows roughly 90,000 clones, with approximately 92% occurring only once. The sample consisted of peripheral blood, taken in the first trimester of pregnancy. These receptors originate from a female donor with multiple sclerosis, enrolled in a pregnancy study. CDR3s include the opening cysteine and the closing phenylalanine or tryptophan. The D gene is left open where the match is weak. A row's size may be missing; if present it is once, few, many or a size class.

CDR3nt: TGCGCCAGCAGCCAAGGATCAGACGAGCAGTACTTC; CDR3aa: CASSQGSDEQYF; j_gene: TRBJ2-7; abundance: NA; d_gene: NA; v_gene: TRBV4-1
CDR3nt: TGTGCCAGCAGCTTCCGCCTAAGCAATGAGCAGTTCTTC; CDR3aa: CASSFRLSNEQFF; j_gene: TRBJ2-1; abundance: NA; d_gene: NA; v_gene: TRBV11-2
CDR3nt: TGTGCCAGCAGCGTAGACTGGTCCGGGTCCTACGAGCAGTACTTC; CDR3aa: CASSVDWSGSYEQYF; j_gene: TRBJ2-7; abundance: NA; d_gene: NA; v_gene: TRBV9
CDR3nt: TGTGCCAGCTCACCCGGGACTCAGACCGGGGAGCTGTTTTTT; CDR3aa: CASSPGTQTGELFF; j_gene: TRBJ2-2; abundance: NA; d_gene: NA; v_gene: TRBV18
CDR3nt: TGTGCCAGCAGTTTAAACCCGGTTCTTAACTATGGCTACACCTTC; CDR3aa: CASSLNPVLNYGYTF; j_gene: TRBJ1-2; abundance: NA; d_gene: NA; v_gene: TRBV27
CDR3nt: TGTGCCAGCAGTGACAGGGTTAATGGCTACACCTTC; CDR3aa: CASSDRVNGYTF; j_gene: TRBJ1-2; abundance: NA; d_gene: NA; v_gene: TRBV6-1
CDR3nt: TGTGCCAGCTCACCACTGGAGCGGCGGGGAATGGATACGCAGTATTTT; CDR3aa: CASSPLERRGMDTQYF; j_gene: TRBJ2-3; abundance: NA; d_gene: NA; v_gene: TRBV18
CDR3nt: TGTGCCACCAGCAGGTTCCGGAACACCGGGGAGCTGTTTTTT; CDR3aa: CATSRFRNTGELFF; j_gene: TRBJ2-2; abundance: once; d_gene: NA; v_gene: TRBV15
CDR3nt: TGTGCCACCAGCAGGGGCCGGTGGGACACTGAAGCTTTCTTT; CDR3aa: CATSRGRWDTEAFF; j_gene: TRBJ1-1; abundance: NA; d_gene: NA; v_gene: TRBV15
CDR3nt: TGCAGCGTTACTAGCTCGTCCTACGAGCAGTACTTC; CDR3aa: CSVTSSSYEQYF; j_gene: TRBJ2-7; abundance: NA; d_gene: NA; v_gene: TRBV29-1
CDR3nt: TGTGCCAGCAGTGATCAGACGGGGAGCTCCTACGAGCAGTACTTC; CDR3aa: CASSDQTGSSYEQYF; j_gene: TRBJ2-7; abundance: NA; d_gene: NA; v_gene: TRBV6-6